Sequencing of this TCR beta chain was carried out in a study of blood T cells in healthy people across ages. Findings and limits, study-wide: Naive T cell percentage by flow cytometry tracked strongly with beta diversity. CMV infection status of these donors was not known. From one million sequenced T cells, diversity estimates were lower bounds.

The second PCR ran roughly 6 to 11 cycles with a sample-barcoded 5' primer and J-beta primers. TCRdb re-derived calls from the 5' RACE reads in MiXCR, one entry per CDR3 protein. The table lists about 930,000 distinct CDR3 sequences, approximately 32% of them singletons, with 10% to 13% in the top ten. This clonotype was found a few times. The antigen is not known. This CDR3 region has 14 residues. The V gene lost 5 bases and the J gene lost 2 bases, with 12 bases spanning the gap. CDR1 is MNHEY and CDR2 is SMNVEV in the germline V gene (reference sequence). These data also featured in a second study, about T cells of mothers and their children. That source notes: The study sampled a few healthy Caucasian mothers and their six children.

Sequencing input: blood. The V call is TRBV27, the J call TRBJ1-2, with D possibly being TRBD1 (5 bases). This sequence was found in a woman between 35 and 50 years old in good health. The CDR3 DNA sequence: TGTGCCAGCAGTCCCCAGGGAGTCAACTATGGCTACACCTTC. This encodes CASSPQGVNYGYTF.